This T cell receptor (beta chain) was observed in a study of blood T cells in healthy people across ages. PCR was performed a second time for roughly 7 to 12 cycles using a sample-barcoded 5' primer and a J-beta primer mix. TCRdb re-derived calls from the 5' RACE reads in MiXCR, one entry per CDR3 protein. The sample lists around 1,500,000 distinct CDR3 sequences; approximately 42% were seen once. The germline V gene has CDR1 MNHNS and CDR2 SASEGT. CDR3 size: 15 residues. V lost 6 bases, J lost 4 bases, and 6 bases stayed unmatched. Sequenced: blood. This chain links TRBV6-1 with TRBJ2-3, with 11 bases matching TRBD2. The TCR comes from a woman aged 18-35 years in good health. CDR3 amino acids: CASRDSGGAPDTQYF. CDR3 coding DNA: TGTGCCAGCAGGGATAGCGGGGGGGCCCCAGATACGCAGTATTTT.